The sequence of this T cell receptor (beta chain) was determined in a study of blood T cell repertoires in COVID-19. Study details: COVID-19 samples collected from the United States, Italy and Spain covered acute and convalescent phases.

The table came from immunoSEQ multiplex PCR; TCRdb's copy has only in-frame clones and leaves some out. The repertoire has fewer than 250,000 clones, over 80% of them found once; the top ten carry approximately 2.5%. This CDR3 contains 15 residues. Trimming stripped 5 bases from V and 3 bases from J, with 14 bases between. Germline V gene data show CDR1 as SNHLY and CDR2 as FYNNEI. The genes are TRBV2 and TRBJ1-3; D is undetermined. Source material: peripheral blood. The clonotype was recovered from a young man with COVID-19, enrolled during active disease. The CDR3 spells CASSPVPGIGNTIYF. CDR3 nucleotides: TGTGCCAGCAGTCCAGTTCCAGGAATTGGAAACACCATATATTTT. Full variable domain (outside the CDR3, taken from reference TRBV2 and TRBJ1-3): EPEVTQTPSHQVTQMGQEVILRCVPISNHLYFYWYRQILGQKVEFLVSFYNNEISEKSEIFDDQFSVERPDGSNFTLKIRSTKLEDSAMYFCASSPVPGIGNTIYFGEGSWLTVV.